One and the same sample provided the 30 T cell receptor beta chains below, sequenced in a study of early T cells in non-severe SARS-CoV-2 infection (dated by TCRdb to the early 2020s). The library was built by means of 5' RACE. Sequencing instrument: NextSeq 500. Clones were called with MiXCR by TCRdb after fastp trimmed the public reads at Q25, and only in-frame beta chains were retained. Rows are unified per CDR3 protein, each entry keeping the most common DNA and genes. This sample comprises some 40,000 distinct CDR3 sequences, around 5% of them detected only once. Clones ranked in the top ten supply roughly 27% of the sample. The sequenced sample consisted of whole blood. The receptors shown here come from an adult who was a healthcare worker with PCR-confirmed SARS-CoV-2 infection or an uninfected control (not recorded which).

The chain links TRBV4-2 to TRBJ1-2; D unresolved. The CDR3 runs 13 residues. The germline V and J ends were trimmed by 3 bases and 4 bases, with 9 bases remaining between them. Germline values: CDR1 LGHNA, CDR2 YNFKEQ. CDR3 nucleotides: TGTGCCAGCAGCCAGGGGTTTAGCTATGGCTACACCTTC. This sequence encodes CASSQGFSYGYTF.

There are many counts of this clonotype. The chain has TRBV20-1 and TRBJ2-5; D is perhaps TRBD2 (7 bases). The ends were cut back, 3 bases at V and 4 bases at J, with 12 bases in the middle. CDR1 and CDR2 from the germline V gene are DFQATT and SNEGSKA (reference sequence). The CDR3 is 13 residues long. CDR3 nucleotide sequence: TGCAGTGCTAGTGGCGGGGGCCGAGAGACCCAGTACTTC. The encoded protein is CSASGGGRETQYF.

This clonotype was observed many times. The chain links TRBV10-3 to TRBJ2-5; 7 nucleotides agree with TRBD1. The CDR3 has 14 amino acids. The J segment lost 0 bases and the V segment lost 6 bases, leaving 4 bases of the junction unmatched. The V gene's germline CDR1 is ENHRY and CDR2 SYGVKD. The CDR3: CAIRRDSNQETQYF. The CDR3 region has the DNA TGTGCCATCAGAAGGGACAGCAACCAAGAGACCCAGTACTTC.

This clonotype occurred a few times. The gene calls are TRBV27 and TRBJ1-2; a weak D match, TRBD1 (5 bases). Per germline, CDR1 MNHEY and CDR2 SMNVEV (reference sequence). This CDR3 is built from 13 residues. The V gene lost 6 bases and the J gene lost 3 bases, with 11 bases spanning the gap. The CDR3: CASRKTADYGYTF. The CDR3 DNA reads TGTGCCAGCAGAAAGACAGCAGACTATGGCTACACCTTC.

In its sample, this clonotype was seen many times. The CDR3 sequence: CASSESALAGVETQYF. The CDR3 region has the DNA TGCGCCAGCAGTGAAAGTGCCCTAGCGGGAGTGGAGACCCAGTACTTC. J is TRBJ2-5 and V is TRBV10-1; TRBD2 aligns across 10 bases. Germline V gene lookup returns CDR1 WNHNN and CDR2 SYGVQD (reference sequence). This CDR3 has 16 amino acids. J was trimmed by 5 bases and V by 3 bases; bases with no gene match: 9.

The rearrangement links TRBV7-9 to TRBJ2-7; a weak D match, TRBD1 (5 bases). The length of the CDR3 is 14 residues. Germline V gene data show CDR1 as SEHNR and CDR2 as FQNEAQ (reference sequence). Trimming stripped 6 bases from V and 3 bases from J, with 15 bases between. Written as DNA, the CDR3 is TGTGCCAGCAGTTCGAGAAAGCAGGGCTACGAGCAGTACTTC. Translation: CASSSRKQGYEQYF.

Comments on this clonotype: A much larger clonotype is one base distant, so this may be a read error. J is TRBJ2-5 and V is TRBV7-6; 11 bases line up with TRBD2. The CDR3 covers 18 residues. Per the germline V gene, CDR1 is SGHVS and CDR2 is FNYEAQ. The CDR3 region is CTSSLMALAGVLGETQYF. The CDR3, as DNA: TGTACCAGCAGCTTAATGGCACTAGCGGGAGTTCTTGGAGAGACCCAGTACTTC.

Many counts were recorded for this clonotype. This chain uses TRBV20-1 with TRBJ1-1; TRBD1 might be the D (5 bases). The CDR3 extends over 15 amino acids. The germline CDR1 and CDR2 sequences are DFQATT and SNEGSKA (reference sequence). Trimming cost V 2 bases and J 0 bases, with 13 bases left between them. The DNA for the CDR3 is TGCAGTGCTAGACGAAACAGGCGAGTGAACACTGAAGCTTTCTTT. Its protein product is CSARRNRRVNTEAFF.

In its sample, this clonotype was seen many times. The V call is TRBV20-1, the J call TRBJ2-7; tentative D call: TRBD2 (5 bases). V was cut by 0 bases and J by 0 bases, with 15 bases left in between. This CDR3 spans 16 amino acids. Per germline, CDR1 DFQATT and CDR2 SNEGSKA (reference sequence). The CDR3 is CSARDPSGEGSYEQYF. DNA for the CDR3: TGCAGTGCTAGAGATCCCAGCGGAGAGGGCTCCTACGAGCAGTACTTC.

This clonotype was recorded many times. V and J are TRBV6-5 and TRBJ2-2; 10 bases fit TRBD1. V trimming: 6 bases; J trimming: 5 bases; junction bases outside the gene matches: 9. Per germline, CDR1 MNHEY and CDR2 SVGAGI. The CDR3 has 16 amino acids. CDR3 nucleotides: TGTGCCAGCAGCCGGACAGGGGGGAGAGGGACCGGGGAGCTGTTTTTT. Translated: CASSRTGGRGTGELFF.

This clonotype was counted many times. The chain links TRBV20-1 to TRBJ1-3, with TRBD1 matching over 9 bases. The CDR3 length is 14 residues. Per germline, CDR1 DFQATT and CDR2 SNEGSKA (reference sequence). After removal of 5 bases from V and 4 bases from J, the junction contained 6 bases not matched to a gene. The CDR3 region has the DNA TGCAGTGCTGGCACAGGGGGCGCGGGAAACACCATATATTTT. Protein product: CSAGTGGAGNTIYF.

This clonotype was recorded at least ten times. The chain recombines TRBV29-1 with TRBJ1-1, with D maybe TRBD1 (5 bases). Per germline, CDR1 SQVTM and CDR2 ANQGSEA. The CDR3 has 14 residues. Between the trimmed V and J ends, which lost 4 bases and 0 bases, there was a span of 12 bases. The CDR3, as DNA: TGCAGCGTTGGGGGGATTACAATGAACACTGAAGCTTTCTTT. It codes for CSVGGITMNTEAFF. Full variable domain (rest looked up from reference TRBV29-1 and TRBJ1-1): SAVISQKPSRDICQRGTSLTIQCQVDSQVTMMFWYRQQPGQSLTLIATANQGSEATYESGFVIDKFPISRPNLTFSTLTVSNMSPEDSSIYLCSVGGITMNTEAFFGQGTRLTVV.

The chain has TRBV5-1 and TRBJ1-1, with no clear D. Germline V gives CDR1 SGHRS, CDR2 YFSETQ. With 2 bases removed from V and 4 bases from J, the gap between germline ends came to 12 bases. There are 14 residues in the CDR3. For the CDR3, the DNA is TGCGCCAGCAGCTTCGGACCCGGTGGCACTGAAGCTTTCTTT. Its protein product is CASSFGPGGTEAFF.

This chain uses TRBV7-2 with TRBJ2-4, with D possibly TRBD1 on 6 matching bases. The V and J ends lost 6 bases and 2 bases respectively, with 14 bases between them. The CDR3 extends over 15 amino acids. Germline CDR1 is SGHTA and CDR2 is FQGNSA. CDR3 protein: CASRTQGDSKNIQYF. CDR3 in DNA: TGTGCCAGCAGGACACAGGGTGACTCCAAAAACATTCAGTACTTC.

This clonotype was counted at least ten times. CDR3 region: CASSLASGGTPWNEQFF. The CDR3 nucleotides are TGTGCCAGCAGCTTAGCGAGCGGGGGGACTCCTTGGAATGAGCAGTTCTTC. The chain combines TRBV7-2 with TRBJ2-1, with 9 bases that match TRBD2. Losses at the gene ends were 0 bases for V and 7 bases for J; bases not matched to a gene: 10. Germline values: CDR1 SGHTA, CDR2 FQGNSA. The CDR3 runs to 17 residues.

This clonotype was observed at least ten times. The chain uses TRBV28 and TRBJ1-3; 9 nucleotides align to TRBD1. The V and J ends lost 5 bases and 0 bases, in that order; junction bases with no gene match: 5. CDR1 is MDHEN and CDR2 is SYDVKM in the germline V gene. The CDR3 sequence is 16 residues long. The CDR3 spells CASSRDRALSGNTIYF. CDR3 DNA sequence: TGTGCCAGCAGTCGGGACAGGGCCCTCTCTGGAAACACCATATATTTT.

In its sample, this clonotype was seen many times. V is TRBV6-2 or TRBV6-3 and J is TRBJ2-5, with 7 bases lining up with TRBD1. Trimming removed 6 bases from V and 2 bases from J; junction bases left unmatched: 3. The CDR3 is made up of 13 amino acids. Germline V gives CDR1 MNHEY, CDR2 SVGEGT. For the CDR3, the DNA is TGTGCCAGCAGGCGACAGGGTCAAGAGACCCAGTACTTC. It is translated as CASRRQGQETQYF.

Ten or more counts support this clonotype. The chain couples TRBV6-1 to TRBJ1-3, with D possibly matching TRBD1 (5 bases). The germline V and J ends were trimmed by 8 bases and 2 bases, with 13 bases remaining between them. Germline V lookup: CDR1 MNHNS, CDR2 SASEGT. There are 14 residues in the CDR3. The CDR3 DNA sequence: TGTGCCAGCGGGCCCCCAGGGACTGGAAACACCATATATTTT. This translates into CASGPPGTGNTIYF.

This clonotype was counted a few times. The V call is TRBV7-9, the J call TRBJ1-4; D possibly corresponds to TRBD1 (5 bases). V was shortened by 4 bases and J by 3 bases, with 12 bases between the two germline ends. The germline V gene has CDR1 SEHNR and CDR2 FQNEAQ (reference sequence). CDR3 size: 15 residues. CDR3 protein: CASSSGTYPNEKLFF. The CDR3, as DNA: TGTGCCAGCAGCTCCGGGACCTACCCTAATGAAAAACTGTTTTTT.

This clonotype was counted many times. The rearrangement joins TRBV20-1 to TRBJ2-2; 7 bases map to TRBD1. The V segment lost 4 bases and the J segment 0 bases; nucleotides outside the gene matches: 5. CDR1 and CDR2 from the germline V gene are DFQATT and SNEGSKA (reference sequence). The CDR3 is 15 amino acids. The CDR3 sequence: CSAKQGLPNTGELFF. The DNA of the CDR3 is TGCAGTGCTAAACAGGGGCTCCCGAACACCGGGGAGCTGTTTTTT.

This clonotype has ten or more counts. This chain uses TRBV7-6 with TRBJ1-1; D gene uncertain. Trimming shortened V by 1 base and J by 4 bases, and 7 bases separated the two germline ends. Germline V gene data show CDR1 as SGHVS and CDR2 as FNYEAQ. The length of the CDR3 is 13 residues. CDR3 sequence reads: CASSLVARTEAFF. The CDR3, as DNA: TGTGCCAGCAGCTTAGTTGCGCGCACTGAAGCTTTCTTT.

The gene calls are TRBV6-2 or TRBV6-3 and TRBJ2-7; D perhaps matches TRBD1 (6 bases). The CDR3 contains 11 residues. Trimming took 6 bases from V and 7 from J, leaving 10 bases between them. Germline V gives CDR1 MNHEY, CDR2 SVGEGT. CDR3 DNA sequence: TGTGCCAGCAGCTTGACAGGAGAGCAGTACTTC. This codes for CASSLTGEQYF.

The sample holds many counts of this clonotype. CDR3 in DNA: TGCAGTGCTAGCCAGGGACTAGCGGGAATCGGGACCCAGTACTTC. This sequence encodes CSASQGLAGIGTQYF. The rearrangement joins TRBV20-1 to TRBJ2-5; 13 nucleotides match TRBD2. V lost 3 bases, J lost 7 bases, and 8 bases stayed unmatched. Germline V gene lookup returns CDR1 DFQATT and CDR2 SNEGSKA (reference sequence). This CDR3 is built from 15 residues.

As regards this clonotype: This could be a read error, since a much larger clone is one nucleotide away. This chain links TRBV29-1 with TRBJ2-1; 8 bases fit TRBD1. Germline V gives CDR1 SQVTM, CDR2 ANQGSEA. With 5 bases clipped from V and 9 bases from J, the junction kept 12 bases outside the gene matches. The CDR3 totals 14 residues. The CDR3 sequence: CSVRQGRFNIEQFF. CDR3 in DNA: TGCAGCGTTAGACAGGGGAGGTTTAACATTGAGCAGTTCTTC.

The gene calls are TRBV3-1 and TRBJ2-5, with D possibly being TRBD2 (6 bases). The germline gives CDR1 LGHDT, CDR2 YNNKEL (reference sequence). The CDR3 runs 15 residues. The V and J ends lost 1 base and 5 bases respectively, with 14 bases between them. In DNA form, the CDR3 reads TGTGCCAGCAGCCAAGGGGACTCCTGGGGGGAGACCCAGTACTTC. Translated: CASSQGDSWGETQYF.

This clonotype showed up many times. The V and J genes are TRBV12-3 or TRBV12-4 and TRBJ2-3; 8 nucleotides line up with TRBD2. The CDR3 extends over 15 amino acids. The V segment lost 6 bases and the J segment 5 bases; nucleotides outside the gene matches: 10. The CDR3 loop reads CASSARREGLDTQYF. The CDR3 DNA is TGTGCCAGCAGCGCACGACGGGAGGGTCTAGATACGCAGTATTTT.

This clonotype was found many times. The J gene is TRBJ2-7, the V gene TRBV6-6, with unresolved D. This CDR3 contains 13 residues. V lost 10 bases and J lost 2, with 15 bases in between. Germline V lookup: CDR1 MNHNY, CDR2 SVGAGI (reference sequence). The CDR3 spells CAISRSPTYEQYF. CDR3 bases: TGTGCCATCAGCCGGTCCCCCACCTACGAGCAGTACTTC.

CDR3 in amino acids: CASSQSTGKRVTEAFF. CDR3 nucleotide sequence: TGCGCCAGCAGTCAATCAACAGGGAAACGGGTCACTGAAGCTTTCTTT. The chain couples TRBV23-1 to TRBJ1-1; a possible D gene is TRBD1 (6 bases). TRBV23-1 is an ORF, and what it does is uncertain. V was shortened by 0 bases and J by 4 bases, with 15 bases between the two germline ends. The CDR3 extends over 16 amino acids.

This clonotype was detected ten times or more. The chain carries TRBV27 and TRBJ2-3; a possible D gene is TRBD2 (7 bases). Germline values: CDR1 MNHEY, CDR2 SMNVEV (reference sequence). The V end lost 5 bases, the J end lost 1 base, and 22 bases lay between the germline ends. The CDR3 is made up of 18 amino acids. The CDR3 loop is CASSPQRGRAPGTDTQYF. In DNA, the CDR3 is TGTGCCAGCAGTCCCCAGAGGGGGAGGGCTCCAGGCACAGATACGCAGTATTTT.

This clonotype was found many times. The CDR3 nucleotides read TGCAGTGCTAGTTCGCTTTACTATGGCTACACCTTC. This codes for CSASSLYYGYTF. The chain joins TRBV20-1 to TRBJ1-2; D is ambiguous. Looked up from germline, CDR1 is DFQATT and CDR2 is SNEGSKA (reference sequence). The CDR3 sequence is 12 residues long. Trimming removed 3 bases from V and 3 bases from J, with 8 bases in between.